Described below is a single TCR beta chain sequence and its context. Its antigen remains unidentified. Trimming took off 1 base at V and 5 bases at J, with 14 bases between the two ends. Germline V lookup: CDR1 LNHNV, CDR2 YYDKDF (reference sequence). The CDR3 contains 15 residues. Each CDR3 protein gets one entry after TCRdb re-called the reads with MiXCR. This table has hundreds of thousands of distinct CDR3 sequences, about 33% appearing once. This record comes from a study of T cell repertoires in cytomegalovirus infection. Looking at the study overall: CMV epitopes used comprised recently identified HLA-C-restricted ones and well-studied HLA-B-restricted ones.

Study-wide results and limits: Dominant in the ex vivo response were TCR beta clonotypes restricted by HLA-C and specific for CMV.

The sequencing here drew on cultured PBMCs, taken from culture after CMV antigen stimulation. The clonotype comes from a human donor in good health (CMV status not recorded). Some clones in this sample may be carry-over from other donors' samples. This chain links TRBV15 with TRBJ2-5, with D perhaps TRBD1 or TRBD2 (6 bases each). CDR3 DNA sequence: TGTGCCACCAGCAGAGTTGGGGGGCTCGGGGAGACCCAGTACTTC. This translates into CATSRVGGLGETQYF.